Sequencing of this TCR beta chain was carried out in a study of blood T cells in healthy people across ages. Combining a sample-barcoded 5' primer with a J-beta primer mix, a second PCR ran for about 6 to 12 cycles. MiXCR was run by TCRdb on the 5' RACE reads, yielding one entry per CDR3 protein. The sample shows roughly 640,000 distinct CDR3 sequences, approximately 30% of them seen only once. In this sample, this clonotype turned up a few times. The TCR was taken from a woman at least 80 years old in good health. Input material: blood.

The CDR3 loop is CATAISGGTEAFF. CDR3 bases: TGCGCCACCGCGATATCGGGGGGGACTGAAGCTTTCTTT. The rearrangement uses TRBV5-1 and TRBJ1-1, with D perhaps matching TRBD1 (5 bases). The CDR3 spans 13 residues. The germline gives CDR1 SGHRS, CDR2 YFSETQ. V gave up 9 bases and J gave up 5 bases, with 17 bases separating them.